The 7 T cell receptor beta chains listed next were all sequenced from one sample in a study of T cell responses to AZD1222 COVID-19 vaccine. Sequencing used immunoSEQ multiplex PCR; TCRdb keeps in-frame clones, though not all of them. The profile shows about 110,000 clones, more than 75% of them singletons. The specimen comprised peripheral blood, sampled on day 0 of AZD1222 vaccination. These receptors originate from an adult in good health.

V usage is TRBV19 and J usage is TRBJ2-7; 7 bases are shared with TRBD1. The CDR3 is 15 residues long. Losses at the gene ends were 5 bases for V and 3 bases for J; bases not matched to a gene: 10. Per the germline V gene, CDR1 is LNHDA and CDR2 is SQIVND (reference sequence). This chain's CDR3 is CASSPTTGAGYEQYF. CDR3 nucleotide sequence: TGTGCCAGTAGTCCCACCACAGGGGCCGGCTACGAGCAGTACTTC. Drawing the rest from reference TRBV19 and TRBJ2-7, the complete variable domain is DGGITQSPKYLFRKEGQNVTLSCEQNLNHDAMYWYRQDPGQGLRLIYYSQIVNDFQKGDIAEGYSVSREKKESFPLTVTSAQKNPTAFYLCASSPTTGAGYEQYFGPGTRLTVT.

This clone was counted once. The chain is built from TRBV2 and TRBJ1-2; no clear D. CDR1 and CDR2 (germline): SNHLY, FYNNEI. The CDR3 is made up of 14 amino acids. The ends were cut back, 6 bases at V and 1 base at J, with 12 bases in the middle. CDR3 residues: CASRVLPNNYGYTF. The CDR3 DNA follows: TGTGCCAGCAGGGTTTTACCTAATAACTATGGCTACACCTTC.

The chain carries TRBV20-1 and TRBJ2-3, with TRBD1 matching 11 bases. CDR3 length: 16 residues. J gave up 0 bases and V 3 bases, and 5 bases lay outside the gene matches. The germline CDR1 and CDR2 sequences are DFQATT and SNEGSKA (reference sequence). In nucleotides, the CDR3 is TGCAGTGCTAGTCTGGGACAGGGGGACAGCACAGATACGCAGTATTTT. Its translation is CSASLGQGDSTDTQYF.

The chain carries TRBV29-1 and TRBJ1-4; maybe TRBD1 (6 bases). The CDR3 is made up of 13 amino acids. Germline lookup yields CDR1 SQVTM and CDR2 ANQGSEA. V lost 6 bases and J 7 bases, leaving 15 bases between the germline ends. DNA for the CDR3: TGCAGCGTGAATAAAAAAGGGGGTGAAAAACTGTTTTTT. Translating it yields CSVNKKGGEKLFF.

This chain uses TRBV5-1 with TRBJ2-5; D is undetermined. Germline V CDR1 and CDR2: SGHRS, YFSETQ. The CDR3 is 13 residues long. The germline V and J ends were trimmed by 5 bases and 1 base, with 9 bases remaining between them. CDR3 sequence reads: CASSPWGQETQYF. CDR3 coding DNA: TGCGCCAGCAGTCCCTGGGGCCAAGAGACCCAGTACTTC.

This clone has a single count. The V call is TRBV5-1, the J call TRBJ2-3; D is possibly TRBD1 (6 bases). The germline V and J ends were trimmed by 2 bases and 2 bases, with 12 bases remaining between them. This CDR3 spans 15 amino acids. The germline gives CDR1 SGHRS, CDR2 YFSETQ. CDR3 in amino acids: CASSFFAGDTDTQYF. In DNA, the CDR3 is TGCGCCAGCAGCTTTTTTGCAGGGGACACAGATACGCAGTATTTT.

The V gene is TRBV19, the J gene TRBJ2-6; 9 nucleotides match TRBD1. The CDR3 runs to 13 residues. The germline V gene has CDR1 LNHDA and CDR2 SQIVND (reference sequence). V was pared by 4 bases and J by 18 bases, with 10 bases of the junction left unmatched. The CDR3: CASSRGQGMYGTF. The CDR3 DNA sequence: TGTGCCAGTAGTAGGGGACAGGGAATGTACGGGACTTTC. The full variable domain, completed using reference TRBV19 and TRBJ2-6, is DGGITQSPKYLFRKEGQNVTLSCEQNLNHDAMYWYRQDPGQGLRLIYYSQIVNDFQKGDIAEGYSVSREKKESFPLTVTSAQKNPTAFYLCASSRGQGMYGTFGAGSRLTVL.